The source of this T cell receptor beta chain is a study of cytomegalovirus exposure and HLA in healthy donors. Study-level points and caveats: Later examination showed HLA-associated TCR beta chains had greater clonal expansion than equally common others.

Details on this clone: What it recognizes is unknown.

Primers included in the PCR were 60 Vbeta and 13 Jbeta primers. Using immunoSEQ multiplex PCR, the repertoire was profiled, and TCRdb retains in-frame clones only, with some absent. In all, the sample yields tens of thousands of clones. The V gene's germline CDR1 is LNHNV and CDR2 YYDKDF (reference sequence). This CDR3 is built from 13 residues. V dropped 3 bases and J dropped 6; count of bases not matched to a gene: 4. Healthy bone marrow donors made up the donor group. The sample taken for sequencing was PBMCs. J is TRBJ1-2 and V is TRBV15; 7 nucleotides align to TRBD1. This TCR derives from a human donor in good health. CDR3 region: CATSSRQGNGYTF. Here the CDR3 DNA reads TGTGCCACCAGCAGTAGACAGGGAAATGGCTACACCTTC. The complete variable domain, with remaining parts taken from reference TRBV15 and TRBJ1-2, reads DAMVIQNPRYQVTQFGKPVTLSCSQTLNHNVMYWYQQKSSQAPKLLFHYYDKDFNNEADTPDNFQSRRPNTSFCFLDIRSPGLGDTAMYLCATSSRQGNGYTFGSGTRLTVV.